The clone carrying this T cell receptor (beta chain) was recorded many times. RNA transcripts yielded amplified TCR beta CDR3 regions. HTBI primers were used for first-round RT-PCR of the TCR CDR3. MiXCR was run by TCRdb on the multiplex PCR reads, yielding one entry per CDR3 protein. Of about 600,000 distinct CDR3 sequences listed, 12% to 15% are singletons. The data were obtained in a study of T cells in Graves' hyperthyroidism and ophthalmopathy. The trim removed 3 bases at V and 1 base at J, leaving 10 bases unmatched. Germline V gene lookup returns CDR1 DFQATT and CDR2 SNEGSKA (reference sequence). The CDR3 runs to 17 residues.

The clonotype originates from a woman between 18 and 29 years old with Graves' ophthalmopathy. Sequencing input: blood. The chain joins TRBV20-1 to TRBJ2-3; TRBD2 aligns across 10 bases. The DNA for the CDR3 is TGCAGTGCTAGCCGGCCGTCTAGCGGGAGCGGCACAGATACGCAGTATTTT. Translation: CSASRPSSGSGTDTQYF.